The source of this T cell receptor (beta chain) is a study of blood T cell repertoires in COVID-19. Germline loops: CDR1 LNHDA, CDR2 SQIVND (reference sequence). Trimming cost V 1 base and J 4 bases, with 17 bases left between them. The CDR3 sequence is 16 residues long. Enrolled through a virtual design, the participants were between roughly 18 and 89 years of age and came from around 25 US areas. Method: immunoSEQ multiplex PCR; TCRdb's copy keeps in-frame clones and lacks some. The sample lists some 510,000 clones; 88% were seen once. The chain has TRBV19 and TRBJ2-7; D is perhaps TRBD2 (6 bases). The receptor was derived from a woman in her thirties or forties who had recovered from COVID-19. Sequenced material: PBMCs or T cells enriched from blood (not recorded which). CDR3 residues: CASSIVHAGSIYEQYF. The CDR3, as DNA: TGTGCCAGTAGTATAGTTCACGCCGGGAGCATATACGAGCAGTACTTC. Looking up the rest from reference TRBV19 and TRBJ2-7 gives the full variable domain: DGGITQSPKYLFRKEGQNVTLSCEQNLNHDAMYWYRQDPGQGLRLIYYSQIVNDFQKGDIAEGYSVSREKKESFPLTVTSAQKNPTAFYLCASSIVHAGSIYEQYFGPGTRLTVT.